The 20 T cell receptor beta chains given below trace back to one sample, sequenced in a study of blood T cell repertoires in COVID-19. Produced via immunoSEQ multiplex PCR; TCRdb's table is partial and in-frame only. This sample carries hundreds of thousands of clones, 70% to 85% of them seen once, and the ten largest clones take around 1.9%. Sequenced input: peripheral blood. These TCRs come from a woman of 80 years or more with acute or convalescent COVID-19.

The chain uses TRBV7-2 and TRBJ2-1; maybe TRBD2 (7 bases). Trimming shortened V by 1 base and J by 9 bases, and 19 bases separated the two germline ends. CDR3 length: 16 residues. Germline CDR1 is SGHTA and CDR2 is FQGNSA. The CDR3 protein is CASSLGSGGLSFEQFF. DNA for the CDR3: TGTGCCAGCAGCTTAGGATCCGGGGGGCTTAGTTTTGAGCAGTTCTTC.

The chain carries TRBV28 and TRBJ1-5; possible D gene TRBD1, 5 bases. This CDR3 has 15 amino acids. Germline CDR1 reads MDHEN; CDR2 reads SYDVKM. Trimming removed 2 bases at V and 7 bases at J, with 15 bases between. The CDR3 DNA sequence: TGTGCCAGCAGTTTAGGCCTGGCGGGGACGCAGCCCCAGCATTTT. Its translation is CASSLGLAGTQPQHF. Full variable domain (remainder filled in from reference TRBV28 and TRBJ1-5): DVKVTQSSRYLVKRTGEKVFLECVQDMDHENMFWYRQDPGLGLRLIYFSYDVKMKEKGDIPEGYSVSREKKERFSLILESASTNQTSMYLCASSLGLAGTQPQHFGDGTRLSIL.

This clone appeared a single time. This chain's CDR3 is CASSRGGSYEQYF. The CDR3 coding sequence is TGTGCCAGCAGCCGGGGGGGGAGCTACGAGCAGTACTTC. The chain employs TRBV28 and TRBJ2-7; the match to TRBD2 covers 8 bases. The CDR3 extends over 13 amino acids. Germline assignment: CDR1 MDHEN and CDR2 SYDVKM. Germline trimming cut 6 bases from V and 3 bases from J; bases unmatched to any gene: 4. The complete variable domain, with remaining parts taken from reference TRBV28 and TRBJ2-7, reads DVKVTQSSRYLVKRTGEKVFLECVQDMDHENMFWYRQDPGLGLRLIYFSYDVKMKEKGDIPEGYSVSREKKERFSLILESASTNQTSMYLCASSRGGSYEQYFGPGTRLTVT.

The V call is TRBV4-2, the J call TRBJ2-5; 9 nucleotides match TRBD2. Germline V gene lookup returns CDR1 LGHNA and CDR2 YNFKEQ. The length of the CDR3 is 18 residues. Trimming removed 1 base from V and 1 base from J; junction bases left unmatched: 10. CDR3 coding DNA: TGTGCCAGCAGCCAAGGGTTTCGAACTAGCGGGTCCCAAGAGACCCAGTACTTC. Encoded protein: CASSQGFRTSGSQETQYF.

There are a few counts of this clone. The chain links TRBV18 to TRBJ2-6, with unresolved D. Deletions cut 2 bases from V and 0 bases from J, with 11 bases between. The CDR3 covers 17 residues. In germline, CDR1 is KGHSH, CDR2 LQKENI. CDR3 coding DNA: TGTGCCAGCTCACCAGTTTCAGATCGCTCTGGGGCCAACGTCCTGACTTTC. Its translation is CASSPVSDRSGANVLTF.

The J gene is TRBJ1-2, the V gene TRBV27; D call uncertain. The germline CDR1 and CDR2 sequences are MNHEY and SMNVEV (reference sequence). V was shortened by 3 bases and J by 2 bases, with 7 bases between the two germline ends. The CDR3 contains 13 residues. CDR3 residues: CASSFYGNYGYTF. For the CDR3, the DNA is TGTGCCAGCAGTTTTTACGGGAACTATGGCTACACCTTC.

This chain uses TRBV11-2 with TRBJ1-1; 9 nucleotides agree with TRBD1. The CDR3 extends over 14 amino acids. Germline trimming cut 5 bases from V and 10 bases from J; bases unmatched to any gene: 11. Germline CDR1 SGHAT, CDR2 FQNNGV. The DNA for the CDR3 is TGTGCCAGCAGCCCTGGACAGGGGCTTTGGGGAGCTTTCTTT. Translating gives CASSPGQGLWGAFF. Filled out from reference TRBV11-2 and TRBJ1-1, the complete variable domain reads EAGVAQSPRYKIIEKRQSVAFWCNPISGHATLYWYQQILGQGPKLLIQFQNNGVVDDSQLPKDRFSAERLKGVDSTLKIQPAKLEDSAVYLCASSPGQGLWGAFFGQGTRLTVV.

The chain has TRBV15 and TRBJ2-7, with 8 bases fitting TRBD1. V was pared by 5 bases and J by 3 bases, with 15 bases of the junction left unmatched. This CDR3 contains 17 residues. Germline V lookup: CDR1 LNHNV, CDR2 YYDKDF (reference sequence). The CDR3 here is CATSGRTGSPAHYEQYF. The CDR3 DNA reads TGTGCCACCAGCGGTAGGACAGGGTCCCCCGCGCACTACGAGCAGTACTTC.

This clone was picked up one time. V and J are TRBV15 and TRBJ1-2; tentatively, D is TRBD1 (5 bases). The germline V gene encodes CDR1 LNHNV and CDR2 YYDKDF (reference sequence). There are 14 residues in the CDR3. The V and J ends lost 4 bases and 6 bases respectively, with 15 bases between them. CDR3 in DNA: TGTGCCACCAGCACCAACGCGGGAGGGGATGGCTACACCTTC. This translates into CATSTNAGGDGYTF.

In its sample, this clone was seen once. The rearrangement links TRBV2 to TRBJ1-5; possibly TRBD1 for D (5 bases). Trimming shortened V by 2 bases and J by 9 bases, and 11 bases separated the two germline ends. Germline CDR1 is SNHLY and CDR2 is FYNNEI. This CDR3 is 13 amino acids long. The DNA of the CDR3 is TGTGCCAGCAGTGAAACCGGGGGACCGCCCCAGCATTTT. It is translated as CASSETGGPPQHF. Together with reference TRBV2 and TRBJ1-5, the CDR3 gives the full variable domain: EPEVTQTPSHQVTQMGQEVILRCVPISNHLYFYWYRQILGQKVEFLVSFYNNEISEKSEIFDDQFSVERPDGSNFTLKIRSTKLEDSAMYFCASSETGGPPQHFGDGTRLSIL.

The CDR3, as DNA: TGTGCCAGCAAAATGCAGGGCAACTTCTACGAGCAGTACTTC. This gives the protein CASKMQGNFYEQYF. The V and J genes are TRBV28 and TRBJ2-7, with TRBD1 as a possible D gene (5 bases). Trimming pared 7 bases from V and 3 bases from J, leaving 16 bases between. This CDR3 comprises 14 residues. The germline V gene encodes CDR1 MDHEN and CDR2 SYDVKM.

The chain couples TRBV19 to TRBJ2-1; D is ambiguous. The CDR3 is made up of 13 amino acids. Germline V gene lookup returns CDR1 LNHDA and CDR2 SQIVND (reference sequence). V was shortened by 3 bases and J by 8 bases, with 11 bases between the two germline ends. CDR3 nucleotides: TGTGCCAGTAGTATTTTGACGACACATGAGCAGTTCTTC. This encodes CASSILTTHEQFF.

CDR3 in amino acids: CASSDLVRQGATEAFF. In DNA form, the CDR3 reads TGTGCCAGCAGTGATTTAGTAAGACAGGGGGCCACTGAAGCTTTCTTT. V gene TRBV2 combines with J gene TRBJ1-1; 10 nucleotides match TRBD1. Unmatched junction bases numbered 8, after V lost 3 bases and J lost 4 bases. Germline CDR1 is SNHLY and CDR2 is FYNNEI. CDR3 size: 16 residues.

The V call is TRBV7-9, the J call TRBJ2-2; 8 bases are shared with TRBD2. The CDR3 runs 17 residues. Germline values: CDR1 SEHNR, CDR2 FQNEAQ (reference sequence). With V trimmed by 3 bases and J by 5 bases, 11 bases remained unmatched. CDR3 nucleotides: TGTGCCAGCAGCTTGGTACGCTTGCGGGAGGAAACCGGGGAGCTGTTTTTT. Translation: CASSLVRLREETGELFF.

The chain recombines TRBV24-1 with TRBJ2-3; 10 bases line up with TRBD2. V lost 5 bases, J lost 5 bases, and 9 bases stayed unmatched. Germline assignment: CDR1 KGHDR and CDR2 SFDVKD. This CDR3 comprises 16 residues. CDR3 residues: CATSGASGRMGDTQYF. In DNA form, the CDR3 reads TGTGCCACCAGTGGGGCTAGCGGGAGAATGGGAGATACGCAGTATTTT.

The J gene is TRBJ2-1, the V gene TRBV11-2, with D possibly being TRBD2 (6 bases). The CDR3 extends over 13 amino acids. Trimming took 5 bases from V and 6 from J, leaving 11 bases between them. Per the germline V gene, CDR1 is SGHAT and CDR2 is FQNNGV. CDR3 protein: CASSRQTSNEQFF. CDR3 nucleotide sequence: TGTGCCAGCAGCCGACAGACTAGCAATGAGCAGTTCTTC.

A single count supports this clone. The chain has TRBV5-1 and TRBJ2-1; 7 bases agree with TRBD2. The J segment lost 0 bases and the V segment lost 4 bases, leaving 4 bases of the junction unmatched. Germline CDR1 is SGHRS and CDR2 is YFSETQ. CDR3 length: 15 residues. The DNA of the CDR3 is TGCGCCAGCAGCCGGGACTACAGCTCCTACAATGAGCAGTTCTTC. This codes for CASSRDYSSYNEQFF.

This clone was picked up one time. The CDR3, as DNA: TGTGCCAGCAGCTTAGTCGGGAACTGGGGCTACACCTTC. It encodes CASSLVGNWGYTF. The rearrangement joins TRBV7-8 to TRBJ1-2; D unresolved. CDR1 is SGHVS, CDR2 FQNEAQ, per germline. This CDR3 has 13 residues. V lost 1 base, J lost 8 bases, and 11 bases lay in between. Drawing the rest from reference TRBV7-8 and TRBJ1-2, the complete variable domain is GAGVSQSPRYKVAKRGQDVALRCDPISGHVSLFWYQQALGQGPEFLTYFQNEAQLDKSGLPSDRFFAERPEGSVSTLKIQRTQQEDSAVYLCASSLVGNWGYTFGSGTRLTVV.

The J gene is TRBJ1-1, the V gene TRBV2; D not resolved. The CDR3 extends over 15 amino acids. The V and J ends lost 1 base and 0 bases respectively, with 9 bases between them. Germline V gene lookup returns CDR1 SNHLY and CDR2 FYNNEI. This chain's CDR3 is CASSEGQIMNTEAFF. The DNA for the CDR3 is TGTGCCAGCAGTGAAGGCCAGATCATGAACACTGAAGCTTTCTTT.

The J gene is TRBJ2-3, the V gene TRBV4-2; 13 positions match TRBD2. The CDR3 is made up of 16 amino acids. In germline, CDR1 is LGHNA, CDR2 YNFKEQ. V lost 1 base and J lost 7; bases outside the gene matches: 5. Here the CDR3 DNA reads TGTGCCAGCAGCCAAGTCGGGACTAGCGGGATGCATACGCAGTATTTT. Translating gives CASSQVGTSGMHTQYF.